This record concerns one T cell receptor beta chain sequence. The record originates from a study of blood T cell repertoires in COVID-19. Study in general: In each case, the material was cDNA or gDNA derived from T cells, B-cell-depleted T cells, or PBMCs.

Profiling relied on immunoSEQ multiplex PCR, and the TCRdb table lists in-frame clones only, not all of them. In the table there are a few hundred thousand clones, approximately 92% of which are singletons. CDR1 and CDR2 from the germline V gene are SEHNR and FQNEAQ (reference sequence). The ends lost 5 bases at V and 6 bases at J; junction bases unmatched: 7. The CDR3 loop spans 14 amino acids. This TCR was recovered from a man aged 18 to 35 who had recovered from COVID-19. The chain couples TRBV7-9 to TRBJ1-5, with 7 bases that match TRBD1. Sequencing was carried out using PBMCs or T cells enriched from blood (not recorded which). The CDR3 DNA sequence: TGTGCCAGCAGCCCAACAGGGGACGGTCAGCCCCAGCATTTT. This gives the protein CASSPTGDGQPQHF.